The rows below give T cell receptor beta chains drawn from one sample of a study of metastatic and nonmetastatic thyroid tumors. TCRdb re-called the PCR reads via MiXCR. The table records roughly 70,000 clones, more than 15% of them present only once. The sample taken for sequencing was blood. The receptors were sampled from a female donor with papillary thyroid cancer or a benign thyroid nodule (not recorded which). Some clones in this sample may be carry-over from other donors' samples. Both conserved end residues are part of each CDR3. Fields, in order: D gene, J gene, V gene, clone size, CDR3 protein, CDR3 DNA. D genes are given only for firm matches. Not every row has a clone size; where given, it reads once, few, many or a size class.

d_gene: TRBD2; j_gene: TRBJ2-3; v_gene: TRBV11-3; abundance: many; CDR3aa: CASSLGGRDTDTQYF; CDR3nt: TGTGCCAGCAGCTTAGGCGGGAGGGACACAGATACGCAGTATTTT
d_gene: TRBD1; j_gene: TRBJ2-1; v_gene: TRBV12-3/TRBV12-4; abundance: many; CDR3aa: CASSFGITGANEQFF; CDR3nt: TGTGCCAGCAGTTTTGGGATAACAGGGGCCAATGAGCAGTTCTTC
d_gene: .; j_gene: TRBJ1-2; v_gene: TRBV30; abundance: medium-sized; CDR3aa: CACLGRGGGYTF; CDR3nt: TGTGCCTGCCTCGGACGGGGCGGTGGCTACACCTTC
d_gene: TRBD1; j_gene: TRBJ1-4; v_gene: TRBV11-2; abundance: many; CDR3aa: CASSLGDRNAGATNEKLFF; CDR3nt: TGTGCCAGCAGCTTAGGGGACAGGAACGCAGGGGCAACTAATGAAAAACTGTTTTTT
d_gene: TRBD1; j_gene: TRBJ2-7; v_gene: TRBV11-1; abundance: many; CDR3aa: CASSWDRDRGRNEQYF; CDR3nt: TGTGCCAGCAGCTGGGACCGGGACAGGGGGCGAAACGAGCAGTACTTC
d_gene: .; j_gene: TRBJ1-1; v_gene: TRBV4-1; abundance: many; CDR3aa: CASSQPLTGNTEAFF; CDR3nt: TGCGCCAGCAGCCAACCCCTGACAGGGAACACTGAAGCTTTCTTT
d_gene: .; j_gene: TRBJ1-2; v_gene: TRBV30; abundance: .; CDR3aa: CAWSPHFGTEYGYTF; CDR3nt: TGTGCCTGGAGTCCCCACTTTGGGACGGAATATGGCTACACCTTC
d_gene: .; j_gene: TRBJ2-7; v_gene: TRBV12-3/TRBV12-4; abundance: few; CDR3aa: CASSATASSYEQYF; CDR3nt: TGTGCCAGCAGTGCTACAGCGAGCTCCTACGAGCAGTACTTC
d_gene: TRBD2; j_gene: TRBJ2-3; v_gene: TRBV9; abundance: .; CDR3aa: CASRGGLARDTQYF; CDR3nt: TGTGCCAGCAGGGGGGGACTAGCCCGAGATACGCAGTATTTT
d_gene: .; j_gene: TRBJ1-2; v_gene: TRBV20-1; abundance: many; CDR3aa: CSAREGYGYTF; CDR3nt: TGCAGTGCTAGAGAAGGTTATGGCTACACCTTC
d_gene: TRBD2; j_gene: TRBJ2-2; v_gene: TRBV7-2; abundance: .; CDR3aa: CASSGGGANTGELFF; CDR3nt: TGTGCCAGCAGCGGCGGGGGGGCGAACACCGGGGAGCTGTTTTTT
d_gene: .; j_gene: TRBJ2-1; v_gene: TRBV5-5; abundance: many; CDR3aa: CASSTRHDRQFF; CDR3nt: TGTGCCAGCAGCACCAGACATGATCGGCAGTTCTTC
d_gene: .; j_gene: TRBJ2-7; v_gene: TRBV6-1; abundance: many; CDR3aa: CASRGTRLDRNSYEQYF; CDR3nt: TGTGCCAGCAGAGGGACGCGTTTGGATCGCAACTCCTACGAGCAGTACTTC
d_gene: .; j_gene: TRBJ1-6; v_gene: TRBV5-1; abundance: many; CDR3aa: CASSVAGLSSYNSPLHF; CDR3nt: TGCGCCAGCAGCGTAGCAGGGCTTAGCTCCTATAATTCACCCCTCCACTTT
d_gene: TRBD1; j_gene: TRBJ2-1; v_gene: TRBV27; abundance: many; CDR3aa: CASSFGTASNEQFF; CDR3nt: TGTGCCAGCAGTTTCGGGACAGCGTCCAATGAGCAGTTCTTC
d_gene: .; j_gene: TRBJ1-1; v_gene: TRBV6-8; abundance: .; CDR3aa: CASIQRYPARRNTEAFF; CDR3nt: TGTGCCAGCATACAGCGGTACCCTGCTCGGAGAAACACTGAAGCTTTCTTT
d_gene: .; j_gene: TRBJ1-1; v_gene: TRBV12-3/TRBV12-4; abundance: few; CDR3aa: CASSPQGYTEAFF; CDR3nt: TGTGCCAGCAGTCCACAGGGATACACTGAAGCTTTCTTT
d_gene: .; j_gene: TRBJ2-7; v_gene: TRBV24-1; abundance: many; CDR3aa: CATSDAAEQYF; CDR3nt: TGTGCCACCAGTGATGCGGCGGAGCAGTACTTC
d_gene: .; j_gene: TRBJ1-1; v_gene: TRBV30; abundance: many; CDR3aa: CAWSPEGSRWAFF; CDR3nt: TGTGCCTGGAGTCCCGAGGGGTCCCGATGGGCTTTCTTT
d_gene: TRBD2; j_gene: TRBJ2-2; v_gene: TRBV3-1; abundance: many; CDR3aa: CASSRGLGDTGELFF; CDR3nt: TGTGCCAGCAGCCGAGGACTAGGGGACACCGGGGAGCTGTTTTTT
d_gene: .; j_gene: TRBJ2-3; v_gene: TRBV24-1; abundance: many; CDR3aa: CATSDPGQTSTDTQYF; CDR3nt: TGTGCCACCAGTGACCCCGGACAGACTAGCACAGATACGCAGTATTTT
d_gene: .; j_gene: TRBJ2-5; v_gene: TRBV24-1; abundance: many; CDR3aa: CATSETRTGGETQYF; CDR3nt: TGTGCCACCAGTGAAACGAGGACTGGGGGGGAGACCCAGTACTTC
d_gene: .; j_gene: TRBJ2-2; v_gene: TRBV9; abundance: .; CDR3aa: CASSVGVTGELFF; CDR3nt: TGTGCCAGCAGCGTGGGGGTGACTGGGGAGCTGTTTTTT
d_gene: .; j_gene: TRBJ1-3; v_gene: TRBV30; abundance: .; CDR3aa: CAWNGGGGNTIYF; CDR3nt: TGTGCCTGGAATGGGGGGGGTGGAAACACCATATATTTT
d_gene: .; j_gene: TRBJ1-3; v_gene: TRBV11-2; abundance: many; CDR3aa: CASSLMRGARGNTIYF; CDR3nt: TGTGCCAGCAGCCTCATGAGGGGGGCGCGCGGAAACACCATATATTTT
d_gene: TRBD2; j_gene: TRBJ2-1; v_gene: TRBV20-1; abundance: .; CDR3aa: CSARVSGSLNEQFF; CDR3nt: TGCAGTGCTAGGGTTAGCGGGAGTTTAAATGAGCAGTTCTTC